Sequencing of this T cell receptor (beta chain) was carried out in a study of naive and memory T cell subsets. Study-level findings and limits: Diversity fell and Gini index rose from naive through CM, EM, EMRA. Between naive and memory subsets, TCR abundance power law exponents differed. Naive repertoires, especially CD8, held a few larger clonotypes, possibly memory cells re-expressing CD45RA. Over 95% of naive TCR sequences appeared only once after error correction, unlike memory subsets.

This CDR3 has 16 amino acids. J gave up 4 bases and V 1 base, and 9 bases lay outside the gene matches. CDR1 LGHNA and CDR2 YSLEER come from the germline V gene. This clonotype has at least ten counts. The antigen is undetermined. Both TRBC1 and TRBC2 were covered by a beta constant-region primer of two equimolar oligonucleotides. Four rounds of PCR amplified the ligated cDNA using nested alpha and beta constant-region primers plus SP2. TCRdb re-called the UMI-ligation and nested PCR reads through MiXCR, storing one row per CDR3 protein. The repertoire holds about 100,000 distinct CDR3 sequences, with more than 14% as singletons. Separate alpha and beta amplification began at the second PCR step.

Sequenced input: naive CD8+ T cells from blood. This receptor was taken from a human donor in good health. This sequence joins TRBV4-3 and TRBJ2-7; 8 bases fit TRBD1. The CDR3 nucleotides read TGCGCCAGCAGCCAAGTACCGGGACAGGAGGTTTACGAGCAGTACTTC. Translated, it gives CASSQVPGQEVYEQYF.